The next 26 T cell receptor beta chains were all read from a single sample in a study of blood T cell repertoires in COVID-19. Using immunoSEQ multiplex PCR, the repertoire was profiled, and TCRdb retains in-frame clones only, with some absent. The sample carries 130,000 to 150,000 clones, approximately 82% recorded once. Material for sequencing was peripheral blood. The origin of the receptors is a human donor with acute or convalescent COVID-19. The donor label of this sample is uncertain.

This clone was seen a few times. J is TRBJ1-5 and V is TRBV7-2; no firm D call. V was trimmed by 1 base and J by 7 bases, leaving 8 bases between them. CDR1 SGHTA and CDR2 FQGNSA come from the germline V gene. The length of the CDR3 is 13 residues. The CDR3: CASSLGGRQPQHF. The CDR3 DNA follows: TGTGCCAGCAGCTTAGGCGGGCGACAGCCCCAGCATTTT.

The chain employs TRBV5-8 and TRBJ1-2, with no clear D. Trimming removed 3 bases from V and 7 bases from J, with 16 bases in between. CDR3 length equals 14 residues. Germline V gene sequence: CDR1 SGHTS, CDR2 YDEGEE. This chain's CDR3 is CASSSQRIGGGYTF. The CDR3 nucleotides read TGTGCCAGCAGCTCACAAAGGATAGGCGGTGGCTACACCTTC.

The chain joins TRBV10-3 to TRBJ2-1; 7 bases fit TRBD2. The J segment lost 5 bases and the V segment lost 3 bases, leaving 7 bases of the junction unmatched. The CDR3 runs 15 residues. Germline CDR1 is ENHRY and CDR2 is SYGVKD. CDR3 DNA sequence: TGTGCCATCAGTGACGGGACTACCCAAGACAATGAGCAGTTCTTC. Protein: CAISDGTTQDNEQFF.

The chain joins TRBV6-5 to TRBJ2-5; 7 nucleotides match TRBD1. In germline, CDR1 is MNHEY, CDR2 SVGAGI. The CDR3 sequence is 13 residues long. V was clipped by 10 bases and J by 5 bases; unmatched bases: 10. The CDR3 is CATNRGEWETQYF. The CDR3 DNA reads TGTGCCACAAACAGGGGTGAATGGGAGACCCAGTACTTC.

The V gene is TRBV5-4, the J gene TRBJ1-2; TRBD1 might be the D (5 bases). The CDR3 has 15 residues. Germline-derived CDR1 and CDR2 are SGHNT and YYREEE (reference sequence). The V gene lost 4 bases and the J gene lost 4 bases, with 17 bases spanning the gap. CDR3 nucleotide sequence: TGTGCCAGCAGCCTAACTTCCAGGGTCTCCTATGGCTACACCTTC. It encodes CASSLTSRVSYGYTF.

The rearrangement joins TRBV12-3 or TRBV12-4 to TRBJ2-2, with a weak D call TRBD2 (6 bases). V dropped 6 bases and J dropped 6 bases, with 11 bases sitting between them. The CDR3 loop spans 13 amino acids. The CDR3 coding sequence is TGTGCCAGCAGCCGACTAGGCTCCGGGGAGCTGTTTTTT. The encoded protein is CASSRLGSGELFF.

The chain couples TRBV5-6 to TRBJ1-1, with TRBD1 identical over 9 bases. J gave up 5 bases and V 0 bases, and 2 bases lay outside the gene matches. The CDR3 is made up of 14 amino acids. Germline loops: CDR1 SGHDT, CDR2 YYEEEE. CDR3 in DNA: TGTGCCAGCAGCTTGGACAGGGGGCTGACTGAAGCTTTCTTT. Protein sequence: CASSLDRGLTEAFF.

This chain links TRBV19 with TRBJ2-1, with TRBD2 matching 13 bases. V gave up 4 bases and J gave up 7 bases; unmatched junction bases: 13. The CDR3 extends over 18 amino acids. Per the germline V gene, CDR1 is LNHDA and CDR2 is SQIVND (reference sequence). CDR3 in amino acids: CASSKRLAGGPRLNEQFF. The CDR3 nucleotides read TGTGCCAGTAGTAAAAGACTAGCGGGGGGACCTAGACTGAATGAGCAGTTCTTC.

This sequence joins TRBV6-4 and TRBJ1-2, with 9 bases aligning to TRBD1. The J segment lost 8 bases and the V segment lost 1 base, leaving 11 bases of the junction unmatched. This CDR3 contains 16 residues. Germline V gives CDR1 MRHNA, CDR2 SNTAGT. The CDR3, as DNA: TGTGCCAGCAGTGACTTTGAAGGACAGGGGATTTGGGGCTACACCTTC. It encodes CASSDFEGQGIWGYTF.

This clone was picked up a small number of times. The V gene is TRBV19, the J gene TRBJ2-3; D perhaps matches TRBD2 (5 bases). Between the trimmed V and J ends, which lost 5 bases and 1 base, there was a span of 13 bases. The germline gives CDR1 LNHDA, CDR2 SQIVND (reference sequence). The CDR3 runs 15 residues. CDR3 in amino acids: CASSEPAEGTDTQYF. In DNA form, the CDR3 reads TGTGCCAGTAGTGAGCCAGCGGAGGGCACAGATACGCAGTATTTT.

The chain joins TRBV7-2 to TRBJ2-3; D might be TRBD1 (5 bases). The CDR3 extends over 16 amino acids. Germline V lookup: CDR1 SGHTA, CDR2 FQGNSA. Trimming took 1 base from V and 0 from J, leaving 11 bases between them. DNA for the CDR3: TGTGCCAGCAGCTTAGGGGGCGGTCCTAGCACAGATACGCAGTATTTT. Translation gives CASSLGGGPSTDTQYF. Drawing the rest from reference TRBV7-2 and TRBJ2-3, the complete variable domain is GAGVSQSPSNKVTEKGKDVELRCDPISGHTALYWYRQSLGQGLEFLIYFQGNSAPDKSGLPSDRFSAERTGGSVSTLTIQRTQQEDSAVYLCASSLGGGPSTDTQYFGPGTRLTVL.

This clone appeared once. The V gene is TRBV30, the J gene TRBJ1-5; possibly TRBD1 for D (5 bases). There are 13 residues in the CDR3. Trimming pared 1 base from V and 7 bases from J, leaving 11 bases between. Germline V gene data show CDR1 as GTSNPN and CDR2 as SVGIG (reference sequence). For the CDR3, the DNA is TGTGCCTGGAGTGGGGGGGGGAGGCAGCCCCAGCATTTT. It is translated as CAWSGGGRQPQHF.

V is TRBV4-1 and J is TRBJ1-2, with 7 bases aligning to TRBD1. V lost 7 bases and J lost 3; bases outside the gene matches: 5. The CDR3 totals 13 residues. The V gene's germline CDR1 is MGHRA and CDR2 YSYEKL. The CDR3 loop is CASKGTGDYGYTF. CDR3 nucleotide sequence: TGCGCCAGCAAGGGTACAGGGGACTATGGCTACACCTTC.

The chain employs TRBV28 and TRBJ2-1; no definite D call. The CDR3 extends over 14 amino acids. V dropped 7 bases and J dropped 0 bases, with 10 bases sitting between them. The germline V gene encodes CDR1 MDHEN and CDR2 SYDVKM. CDR3 amino acids: CASNDFSSYNEQFF. CDR3 bases: TGTGCCAGCAATGACTTCTCCTCCTACAATGAGCAGTTCTTC.

The chain uses TRBV19 and TRBJ1-6; no reliable D call. The germline CDR1 and CDR2 sequences are LNHDA and SQIVND (reference sequence). The CDR3 is 16 residues long. V lost 2 bases and J lost 0, with 8 bases in between. CDR3 DNA sequence: TGTGCCAGTAGTATAAACCCGAGCTCCTATAATTCACCCCTCCACTTT. This translates into CASSINPSSYNSPLHF. The full variable domain, in which reference TRBV19 and TRBJ1-6 provide the parts outside the CDR3, is DGGITQSPKYLFRKEGQNVTLSCEQNLNHDAMYWYRQDPGQGLRLIYYSQIVNDFQKGDIAEGYSVSREKKESFPLTVTSAQKNPTAFYLCASSINPSSYNSPLHFGNGTRLTVT.

V is TRBV5-1 and J is TRBJ1-1, with 12 bases matching TRBD1. With 4 bases clipped from V and 1 base from J, the junction kept 5 bases outside the gene matches. Germline CDR1 reads SGHRS; CDR2 reads YFSETQ. CDR3 length: 16 amino acids. The CDR3 spells CASSEGQGAWNTEAFF. The CDR3 coding sequence is TGCGCCAGCAGCGAGGGACAGGGGGCATGGAACACTGAAGCTTTCTTT.

The J gene is TRBJ1-3, the V gene TRBV2; D not resolved. The CDR3 extends over 15 amino acids. Germline V gene data show CDR1 as SNHLY and CDR2 as FYNNEI. The V gene lost 5 bases and the J gene lost 0 bases, with 11 bases spanning the gap. The CDR3, as DNA: TGTGCCAGCAGTCCCGCGGGTAGCTCTGGAAACACCATATATTTT. Translated: CASSPAGSSGNTIYF.

This chain's CDR3 is CSVASVRGHTEAFF. CDR3 nucleotide sequence: TGCAGCGTTGCCTCAGTCAGGGGGCATACTGAAGCTTTCTTT. The chain recombines TRBV29-1 with TRBJ1-1; 8 bases fit TRBD1. V dropped 4 bases and J dropped 5; count of bases not matched to a gene: 9. Germline V gene lookup returns CDR1 SQVTM and CDR2 ANQGSEA. The CDR3 covers 14 residues.

The V gene is TRBV30, the J gene TRBJ2-1; 8 nucleotides align to TRBD2. Germline lookup yields CDR1 GTSNPN and CDR2 SVGIG (reference sequence). The CDR3 has 13 amino acids. J lost 9 bases, V lost 1 base, and 5 bases had no gene match. CDR3 coding DNA: TGTGCCTGGAGTGAACGGGGGGGCCGTGAGCAGTTCTTC. Its translation is CAWSERGGREQFF.

V usage is TRBV21-1 and J usage is TRBJ2-2; the table's D call TRBD2 went unverified against the DNA. TRBV21-1 is a recognized pseudogene. The CDR3 totals 14 residues. Here the CDR3 reads CASSKRLDLEGAVF. CDR3 DNA sequence: TGTGCCAGCAGCAAACGGCTGGACTTGGAGGGAGCTGTTTTT.

V usage is TRBV6-5 and J usage is TRBJ1-1; possible D gene TRBD1, 6 bases. Trimming took 6 bases from V and 1 from J, leaving 9 bases between them. This CDR3 is built from 13 residues. Germline V CDR1 and CDR2: MNHEY, SVGAGI. The CDR3 DNA reads TGTGCCAGCAGCCTACAGGGGAACACTGAAGCTTTCTTT. Protein product: CASSLQGNTEAFF.

A single count supports this clone. The chain uses TRBV18 and TRBJ2-3; D not certain. V lost 5 bases, J lost 2 bases, and 17 bases lay in between. The CDR3 runs to 16 residues. CDR1 KGHSH and CDR2 LQKENI come from the germline V gene. CDR3 DNA: TGTGCCAGCTCATCCTCTCTTAGTTTAACCACAGATACGCAGTATTTT. Its protein product is CASSSSLSLTTDTQYF.

Written as DNA, the CDR3 is TGTGCCAGCAGCTTGAGACAGGAAGAGGCCATATATTTT. Its translation is CASSLRQEEAIYF. This chain uses TRBV5-6 with TRBJ1-3, with D possibly TRBD1 on 6 matching bases. Germline V lookup: CDR1 SGHDT, CDR2 YYEEEE. This CDR3 region has 13 residues. V was pared by 1 base and J by 11 bases, with 13 bases between. The full variable domain, completed using reference TRBV5-6 and TRBJ1-3, is DAGVTQSPTHLIKTRGQQVTLRCSPKSGHDTVSWYQQALGQGPQFIFQYYEEEERQRGNFPDRFSGHQFPNYSSELNVNALLLGDSALYLCASSLRQEEAIYFGEGSWLTVV.

The chain uses TRBV4-2 and TRBJ2-3; 11 positions agree with TRBD2. This CDR3 has 17 residues. CDR1 is LGHNA and CDR2 is YNFKEQ in the germline V gene. Germline trimming cut 1 base from V and 9 bases from J; bases unmatched to any gene: 12. The CDR3 here is CASSQASSGGADRTQYF. The CDR3 bases are TGTGCCAGCAGCCAAGCGAGTAGCGGGGGGGCCGACCGAACGCAGTATTTT.

V usage is TRBV5-8 and J usage is TRBJ1-4; TRBD1 agrees at 7 bases. V gave up 2 bases and J gave up 0 bases; unmatched junction bases: 7. Germline V gene lookup returns CDR1 SGHTS and CDR2 YDEGEE. The length of the CDR3 is 17 residues. The CDR3 nucleotides are TGTGCCAGCAGCTTAATAACCGGGACAGCAACTAATGAAAAACTGTTTTTT. Protein product: CASSLITGTATNEKLFF.

The chain joins TRBV11-3 to TRBJ2-3; D is undetermined. CDR3 length: 15 amino acids. The germline CDR1 and CDR2 sequences are SGHNT and YENEEA. Trimming cost V 1 base and J 2 bases, with 10 bases left between them. The CDR3 DNA is TGTGCCAGCAGCTTAGGCAACAGTTTCACAGATACGCAGTATTTT. Amino acid sequence: CASSLGNSFTDTQYF.